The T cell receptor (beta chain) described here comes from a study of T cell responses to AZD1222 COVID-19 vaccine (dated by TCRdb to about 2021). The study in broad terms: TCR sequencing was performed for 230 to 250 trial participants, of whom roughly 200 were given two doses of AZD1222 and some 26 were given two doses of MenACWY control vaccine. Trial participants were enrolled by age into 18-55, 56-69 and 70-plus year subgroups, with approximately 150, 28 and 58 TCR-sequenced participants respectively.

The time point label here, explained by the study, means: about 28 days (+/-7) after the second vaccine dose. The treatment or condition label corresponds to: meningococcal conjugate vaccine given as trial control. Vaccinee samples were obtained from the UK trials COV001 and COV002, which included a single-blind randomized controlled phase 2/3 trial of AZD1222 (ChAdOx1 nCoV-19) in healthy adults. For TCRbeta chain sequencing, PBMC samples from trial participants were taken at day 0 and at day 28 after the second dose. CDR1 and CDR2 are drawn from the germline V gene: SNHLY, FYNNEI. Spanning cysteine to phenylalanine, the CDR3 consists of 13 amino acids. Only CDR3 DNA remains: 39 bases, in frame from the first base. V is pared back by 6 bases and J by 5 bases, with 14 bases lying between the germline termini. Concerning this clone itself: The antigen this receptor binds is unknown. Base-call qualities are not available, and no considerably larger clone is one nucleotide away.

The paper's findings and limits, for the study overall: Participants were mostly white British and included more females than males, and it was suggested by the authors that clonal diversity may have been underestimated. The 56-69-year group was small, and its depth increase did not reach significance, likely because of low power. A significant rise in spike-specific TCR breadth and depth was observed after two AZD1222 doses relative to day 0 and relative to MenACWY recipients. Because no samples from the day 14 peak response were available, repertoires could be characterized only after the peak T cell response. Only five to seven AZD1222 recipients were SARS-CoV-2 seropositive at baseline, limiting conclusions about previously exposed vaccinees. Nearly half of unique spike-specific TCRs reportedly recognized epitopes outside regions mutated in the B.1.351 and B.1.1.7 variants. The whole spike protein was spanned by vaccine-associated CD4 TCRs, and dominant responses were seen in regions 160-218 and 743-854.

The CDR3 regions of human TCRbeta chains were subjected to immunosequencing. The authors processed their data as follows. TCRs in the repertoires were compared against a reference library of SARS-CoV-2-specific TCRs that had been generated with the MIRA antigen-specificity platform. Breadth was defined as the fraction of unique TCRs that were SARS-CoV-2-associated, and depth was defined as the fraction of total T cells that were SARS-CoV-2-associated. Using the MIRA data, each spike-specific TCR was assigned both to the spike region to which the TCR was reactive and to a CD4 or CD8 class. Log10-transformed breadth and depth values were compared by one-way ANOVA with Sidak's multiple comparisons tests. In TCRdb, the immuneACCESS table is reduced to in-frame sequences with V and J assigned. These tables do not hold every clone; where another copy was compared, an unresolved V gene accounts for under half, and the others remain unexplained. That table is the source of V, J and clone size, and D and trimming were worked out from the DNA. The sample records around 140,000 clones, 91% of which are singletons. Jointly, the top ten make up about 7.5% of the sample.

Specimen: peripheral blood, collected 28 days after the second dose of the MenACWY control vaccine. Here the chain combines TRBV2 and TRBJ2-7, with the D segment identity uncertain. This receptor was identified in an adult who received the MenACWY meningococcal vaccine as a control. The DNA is TGTGCCAGCAGGGACCTTCCTCCTAACGAGCAGTACTTC. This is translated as CASRDLPPNEQYF.